A single sample gave rise to the 21 T cell receptor beta chains below, sequenced in a study of blood T cell repertoires in COVID-19. Repertoires were generated with immunoSEQ multiplex PCR, while TCRdb's copy carries only in-frame clones and drops some. The repertoire includes 200,000 to 300,000 clones, around 81% of them detected once, and around 6.8% sits in the top ten. Sequences were obtained from peripheral blood. The receptors derive from a woman between 55 and 75 years old with active or convalescent COVID-19.

The CDR3 coding sequence is TGTGCCAGCAGTCCGGGGACAGGGGGCACAGATACGCAGTATTTT. It is translated as CASSPGTGGTDTQYF. The chain employs TRBV27 and TRBJ2-3; 10 positions agree with TRBD1. The V and J ends lost 5 bases and 1 base, in that order; junction bases with no gene match: 3. This CDR3 region has 15 residues. Germline CDR1 is MNHEY and CDR2 is SMNVEV (reference sequence).

The chain recombines TRBV29-1 with TRBJ2-2, with D possibly matching TRBD1 (6 bases). The V and J ends lost 5 bases and 6 bases respectively, with 22 bases between them. Germline CDR1 reads SQVTM; CDR2 reads ANQGSEA. The CDR3 spans 16 residues. This chain's CDR3 is CSVIKGWTVGSGELFF. The CDR3 DNA reads TGCAGCGTTATCAAAGGTTGGACAGTAGGATCCGGGGAGCTGTTTTTT.

This clone has a handful of counts. The rearrangement links TRBV6-6 to TRBJ1-1, with 11 nucleotides matching TRBD1. CDR3 length: 16 residues. V lost 2 bases to trimming and J lost 7 bases; unmatched junction nucleotides: 9. Germline-derived CDR1 and CDR2 are MNHNY and SVGAGI (reference sequence). CDR3 DNA sequence: TGTGCCAGCAGTTACGCCAAGGACAGGGGGCAAGGTGAAGCTTTCTTT. Encoded protein: CASSYAKDRGQGEAFF.

V usage is TRBV12-3 or TRBV12-4 and J usage is TRBJ1-2; no definite D call. The length of the CDR3 is 12 residues. V shed 7 bases and J shed 4 bases, with 10 bases lying between them. The CDR3 nucleotides read TGTGCCAGCACAAACGGGGTCTATGGCTACACCTTC. Amino acids: CASTNGVYGYTF.

V and J are TRBV30 and TRBJ1-1; 10 bases fit TRBD1. The germline gives CDR1 GTSNPN, CDR2 SVGIG (reference sequence). Trimming at V came to 2 bases and at J to 7 bases, leaving 4 bases not matched to a gene. CDR3 size: 13 residues. The CDR3 nucleotides read TGTGCCTGGAGTTCGACAGGGGGCTTTGAAGCTTTCTTT. Its protein product is CAWSSTGGFEAFF.

This clone was counted between two and nine times. The J gene is TRBJ2-3, the V gene TRBV18; 12 nucleotides match TRBD2. With 3 bases clipped from V and 2 bases from J, the junction kept 9 bases outside the gene matches. The CDR3 loop spans 18 amino acids. Per germline, CDR1 KGHSH and CDR2 LQKENI. This CDR3 is CASSPTLLAGGPTDTQYF. CDR3 bases: TGTGCCAGCTCACCTACCTTACTAGCGGGAGGCCCCACAGATACGCAGTATTTT. Full variable domain (rest looked up from reference TRBV18 and TRBJ2-3): NAGVMQNPRHLVRRRGQEARLRCSPMKGHSHVYWYRQLPEEGLKFMVYLQKENIIDESGMPKERFSAEFPKEGPSILRIQQVVRGDSAAYFCASSPTLLAGGPTDTQYFGPGTRLTVL.

The J gene is TRBJ2-1, the V gene TRBV2, with TRBD2 matching 10 bases. CDR3 length: 17 residues. Germline trimming cut 6 bases from V and 7 bases from J; bases unmatched to any gene: 15. CDR1 and CDR2 from the germline V gene are SNHLY and FYNNEI. CDR3 in amino acids: CASREDQREGRGNEQFF. The CDR3 DNA is TGTGCCAGCAGGGAGGACCAGCGGGAGGGCCGAGGTAATGAGCAGTTCTTC.

This clone was seen only a few times. This chain uses TRBV9 with TRBJ2-1; the D gene is possibly TRBD2 (6 bases). V was clipped by 4 bases and J by 4 bases, with 15 bases between them. The CDR3 is 15 residues long. CDR1 and CDR2 (germline): SGDLS, YYNGEE. Here the CDR3 reads CASSPLAALYNEQFF. CDR3 nucleotide sequence: TGTGCCAGCAGCCCCTTAGCGGCCCTTTACAATGAGCAGTTCTTC.

The rearrangement links TRBV28 to TRBJ2-5; TRBD2 aligns across 10 bases. CDR3 length: 15 amino acids. With 8 bases clipped from V and 2 bases from J, the junction kept 8 bases outside the gene matches. The germline V gene has CDR1 MDHEN and CDR2 SYDVKM. CDR3 loop: CASSSGGIRQETQYF. The DNA of the CDR3 is TGTGCCAGCTCTAGCGGGGGTATCCGACAAGAGACCCAGTACTTC.

The chain recombines TRBV2 with TRBJ1-2, with no clear D. Germline lookup yields CDR1 SNHLY and CDR2 FYNNEI. The CDR3 covers 13 residues. V shed 10 bases and J shed 5 bases, with 17 bases lying between them. The DNA of the CDR3 is TGTGCCACCTCGGACCTACGGGAGTATGGCTACACCTTC. Protein product: CATSDLREYGYTF.

The V gene is TRBV14, the J gene TRBJ2-7, with D maybe TRBD1 (6 bases). The V end lost 4 bases, the J end lost 3 bases, and 22 bases lay between the germline ends. This CDR3 has 17 residues. Germline CDR1 and CDR2: SGHDN and FVKESK. The chain's CDR3 is CASSLDAGETGIYEQYV. The CDR3 region has the DNA TGTGCCAGCAGCCTAGACGCCGGGGAAACAGGGATCTACGAGCAGTACGTC.

Here the CDR3 DNA reads TGTGCCAGCAGCGACAGGGACTATGGCTACACCTTC. Amino acid sequence: CASSDRDYGYTF. The V call is TRBV6-6, the J call TRBJ1-2; 7 bases map to TRBD1. The length of the CDR3 is 12 residues. V lost 6 bases to trimming and J lost 3 bases; unmatched junction nucleotides: 1. Germline V gives CDR1 MNHNY, CDR2 SVGAGI (reference sequence).

The CDR3 protein is CAWSVGGGEQYF. Written as DNA, the CDR3 is TGTGCCTGGAGTGTTGGCGGTGGCGAGCAGTACTTC. V is TRBV30 and J is TRBJ2-7; D is unresolved. The germline V gene has CDR1 GTSNPN and CDR2 SVGIG (reference sequence). Trimming shortened V by 0 bases and J by 6 bases, and 9 bases separated the two germline ends. The CDR3 totals 12 residues.

The CDR3 sequence is CASSLNRAATQYF. CDR3 in DNA: TGTGCCAGCAGCTTGAACAGAGCTGCGACCCAGTACTTC. The rearrangement uses TRBV5-8 and TRBJ2-5; D is unresolved. V shed 1 base and J shed 7 bases, with 11 bases lying between them. This CDR3 region has 13 residues. Per germline, CDR1 SGHTS and CDR2 YDEGEE.

The chain recombines TRBV4-1 with TRBJ1-2; D ambiguous. The germline V gene encodes CDR1 MGHRA and CDR2 YSYEKL. Trimming left V 0 bases short and J 7 bases short, with 12 bases between. This CDR3 comprises 14 residues. This CDR3 reads CASSQDLGVGGYTF. CDR3 DNA sequence: TGCGCCAGCAGCCAAGATCTAGGTGTAGGTGGCTACACCTTC.

The chain is built from TRBV27 and TRBJ2-1; TRBD2 matches 9 bases. The CDR3 sequence is 15 residues long. Germline assignment: CDR1 MNHEY and CDR2 SMNVEV (reference sequence). V lost 6 bases to trimming and J lost 12 bases; unmatched junction nucleotides: 15. For the CDR3, the DNA is TGTGCCAGCAGAAGGGTAGCGGGGGTCAGCGATGCGCAGTTCTTC. It specifies CASRRVAGVSDAQFF.

The rearrangement joins TRBV29-1 to TRBJ2-1; tentatively, D is TRBD2 (6 bases). Germline-derived CDR1 and CDR2 are SQVTM and ANQGSEA. V lost 7 bases, J lost 0 bases, and 10 bases lay in between. CDR3 length: 13 amino acids. In DNA, the CDR3 is TGCAGCGCTTCGGACTACTCCTACAATGAGCAGTTCTTC. Its translation: CSASDYSYNEQFF.

The CDR3 reads CASSLWDRLNSPLHF. CDR3 in DNA: TGTGCCAGCAGTTTATGGGACAGGTTAAATTCACCCCTCCACTTT. The chain uses TRBV27 and TRBJ1-6; 8 positions agree with TRBD1. The CDR3 sequence is 15 residues long. V was clipped by 1 base and J by 7 bases; unmatched bases: 3. Germline loops: CDR1 MNHEY, CDR2 SMNVEV (reference sequence).

This chain connects TRBV28 to TRBJ2-3; TRBD2 matches at 7 bases. Germline V gene data show CDR1 as MDHEN and CDR2 as SYDVKM. Trimming at V came to 6 bases and at J to 2 bases, leaving 5 bases not matched to a gene. There are 14 residues in the CDR3. The CDR3 reads CASSLGGTTDTQYF. The CDR3 bases are TGTGCCAGCAGCCTCGGGGGGACCACAGATACGCAGTATTTT.

The sample holds one count of this clone. This sequence joins TRBV6-5 and TRBJ1-2, with D perhaps matching TRBD1 (6 bases). Germline-derived CDR1 and CDR2 are MNHEY and SVGAGI. V was shortened by 6 bases and J by 1 base, with 15 bases between the two germline ends. The CDR3 covers 15 residues. CDR3 amino acids: CASRQTGHLNYGYTF. Written as DNA, the CDR3 is TGTGCCAGCAGACAAACGGGACATCTTAACTATGGCTACACCTTC.

V gene TRBV7-9 combines with J gene TRBJ1-1; the match to TRBD1 covers 10 bases. Trimming cost V 3 bases and J 6 bases; bases outside gene matches: 13. There are 17 residues in the CDR3. The germline CDR1 and CDR2 sequences are SEHNR and FQNEAQ (reference sequence). The CDR3 is CASSFGSGQGISAEAFF. The CDR3 nucleotides are TGTGCCAGCAGCTTCGGGTCGGGACAGGGGATCTCTGCTGAAGCTTTCTTT.